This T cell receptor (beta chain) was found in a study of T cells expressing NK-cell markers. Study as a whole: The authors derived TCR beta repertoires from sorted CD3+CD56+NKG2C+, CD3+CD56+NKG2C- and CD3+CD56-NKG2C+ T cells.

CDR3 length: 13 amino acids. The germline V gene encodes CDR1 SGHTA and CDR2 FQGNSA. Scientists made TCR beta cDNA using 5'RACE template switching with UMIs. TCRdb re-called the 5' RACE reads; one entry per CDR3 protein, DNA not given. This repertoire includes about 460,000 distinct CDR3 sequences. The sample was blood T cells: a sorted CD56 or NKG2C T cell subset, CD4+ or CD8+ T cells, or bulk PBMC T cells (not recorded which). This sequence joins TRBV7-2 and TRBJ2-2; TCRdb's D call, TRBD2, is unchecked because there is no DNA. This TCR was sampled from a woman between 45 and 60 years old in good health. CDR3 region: CASSRRRAGELFF.